This T cell receptor beta chain derives from a study of control samples from healthy donors and cancer patients. Germline V gene data show CDR1 as LNHDA and CDR2 as SQIVND (reference sequence). With V trimmed by 11 bases and J by 7 bases, 9 bases remained unmatched. There are 13 residues in the CDR3. Here immunoSEQ multiplex PCR was the method, and the copy in TCRdb shows in-frame clones only, minus some. The data contain 150,000 or so clones, around 90% of them singletons. Input material: blood. V and J are TRBV19 and TRBJ2-1, with TRBD2 identical over 9 bases. The TCR originated in a woman aged 25 to 45 in good health. The CDR3 region has the DNA TGTGCCGCGAGCGGCGGGGGGGTGAATGAGCAGTTCTTC. Translating gives CAASGGGVNEQFF.